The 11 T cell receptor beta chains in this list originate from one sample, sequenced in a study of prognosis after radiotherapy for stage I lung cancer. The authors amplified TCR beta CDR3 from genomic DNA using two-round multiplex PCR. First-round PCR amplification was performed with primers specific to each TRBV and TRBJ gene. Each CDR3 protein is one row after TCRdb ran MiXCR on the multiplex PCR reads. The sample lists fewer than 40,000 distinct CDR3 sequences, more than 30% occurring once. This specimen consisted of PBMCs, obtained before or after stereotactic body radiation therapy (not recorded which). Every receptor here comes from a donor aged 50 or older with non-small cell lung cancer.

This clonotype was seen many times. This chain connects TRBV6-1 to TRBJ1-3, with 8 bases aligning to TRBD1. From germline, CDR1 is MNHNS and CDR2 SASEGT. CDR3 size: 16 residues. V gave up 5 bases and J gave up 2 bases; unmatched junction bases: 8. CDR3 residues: CASSRQAGGAGNTIYF. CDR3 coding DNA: TGTGCCAGCAGTAGGCAGGCAGGGGGCGCTGGAAACACCATATATTTT.

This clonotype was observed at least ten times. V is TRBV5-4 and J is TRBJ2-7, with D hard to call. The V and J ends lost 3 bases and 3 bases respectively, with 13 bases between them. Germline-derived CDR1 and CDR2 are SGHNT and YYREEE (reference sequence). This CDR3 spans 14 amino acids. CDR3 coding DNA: TGTGCCAGCAGCTCGAGACCTAAGGACTACGAGCAGTACTTC. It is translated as CASSSRPKDYEQYF.

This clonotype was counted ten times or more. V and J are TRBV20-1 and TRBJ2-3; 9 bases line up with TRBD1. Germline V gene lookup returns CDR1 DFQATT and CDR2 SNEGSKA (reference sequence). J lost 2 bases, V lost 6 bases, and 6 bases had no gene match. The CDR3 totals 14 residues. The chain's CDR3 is CSARGQGVTDTQYF. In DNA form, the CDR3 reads TGCAGTGCCCGGGGACAGGGTGTCACAGATACGCAGTATTTT.

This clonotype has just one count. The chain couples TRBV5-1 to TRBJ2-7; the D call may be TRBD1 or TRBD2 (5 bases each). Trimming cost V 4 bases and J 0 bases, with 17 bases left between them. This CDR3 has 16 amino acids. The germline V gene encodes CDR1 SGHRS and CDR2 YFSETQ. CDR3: CASSLNYRDPSYEQYF. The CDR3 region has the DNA TGCGCCAGCAGCCTGAACTACCGGGACCCCTCCTACGAGCAGTACTTC. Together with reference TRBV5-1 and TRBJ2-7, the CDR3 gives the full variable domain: KAGVTQTPRYLIKTRGQQVTLSCSPISGHRSVSWYQQTPGQGLQFLFEYFSETQRNKGNFPGRFSGRQFSNSRSEMNVSTLELGDSALYLCASSLNYRDPSYEQYFGPGTRLTVT.

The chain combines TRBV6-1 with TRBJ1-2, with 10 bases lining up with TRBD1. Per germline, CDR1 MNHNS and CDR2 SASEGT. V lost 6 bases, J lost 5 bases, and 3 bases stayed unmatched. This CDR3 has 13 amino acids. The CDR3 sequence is CASSRTGGYGYTF. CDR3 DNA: TGTGCCAGCAGCCGGACAGGGGGGTATGGCTACACCTTC.

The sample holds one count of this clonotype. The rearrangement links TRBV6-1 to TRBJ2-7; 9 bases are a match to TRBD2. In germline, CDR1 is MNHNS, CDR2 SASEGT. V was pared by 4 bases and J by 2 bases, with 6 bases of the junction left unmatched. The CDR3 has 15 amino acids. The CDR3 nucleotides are TGTGCCAGCAGTGCGCGACTAGCGGAGGCCTACGAGCAGTACTTC. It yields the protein CASSARLAEAYEQYF.

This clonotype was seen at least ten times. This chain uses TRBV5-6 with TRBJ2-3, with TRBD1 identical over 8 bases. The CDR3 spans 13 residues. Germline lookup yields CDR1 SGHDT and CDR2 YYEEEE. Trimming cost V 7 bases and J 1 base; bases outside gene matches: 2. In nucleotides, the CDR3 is TGTGCCAGCGGGGGACAGGGCACAGATACGCAGTATTTT. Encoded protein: CASGGQGTDTQYF.

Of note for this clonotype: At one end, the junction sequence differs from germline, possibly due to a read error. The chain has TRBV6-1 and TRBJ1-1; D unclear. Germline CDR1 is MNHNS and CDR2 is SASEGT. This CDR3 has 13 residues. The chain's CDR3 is CAISEAQNTEAFF. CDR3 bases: TGTGCCATCAGTGAAGCTCAGAACACTGAAGCTTTCTTT.

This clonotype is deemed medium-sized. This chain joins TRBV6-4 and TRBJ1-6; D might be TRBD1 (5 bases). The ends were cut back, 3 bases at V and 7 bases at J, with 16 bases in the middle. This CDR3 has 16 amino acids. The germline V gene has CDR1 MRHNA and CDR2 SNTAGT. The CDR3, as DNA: TGTGCCAGCAGTGAAGCGCTTATTCGACAGAATTCACCCCTCCACTTT. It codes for CASSEALIRQNSPLHF.

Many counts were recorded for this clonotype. CDR3: CSARVADYGYTF. The CDR3 DNA is TGCAGTGCTAGAGTGGCAGACTATGGCTACACCTTC. V and J are TRBV20-1 and TRBJ1-2; D ambiguous. V shed 1 base and J shed 3 bases, with 6 bases lying between them. Germline V lookup: CDR1 DFQATT, CDR2 SNEGSKA (reference sequence). CDR3 length: 12 residues.

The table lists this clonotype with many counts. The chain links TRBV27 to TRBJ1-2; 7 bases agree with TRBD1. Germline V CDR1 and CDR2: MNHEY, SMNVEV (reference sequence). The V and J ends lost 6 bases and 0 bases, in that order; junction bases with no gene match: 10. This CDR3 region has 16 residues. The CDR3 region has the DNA TGTGCCAGCAGCCCCTTCCTCGGGACAGCTAACTATGGCTACACCTTC. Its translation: CASSPFLGTANYGYTF.